The 26 T cell receptor beta chains listed next were all sequenced from one sample in a study of chemoradiotherapy in HPV16-positive cancers (dated by TCRdb to about 2022). Library creation used the immunoSEQ multiplex PCR assay. Not all clones reach the TCRdb copy of this immuneACCESS table, which keeps in-frame sequences only. Checked studies attribute under half of the gap to unresolved V genes and leave the rest unexplained. Present in this sample are some 5,800 clones, roughly 76% of which were seen just once. The top ten constitute about 10% of the sample. The sample was acquired from a patient who underwent chemoradiotherapy. The receptors were sampled from a human donor with HPV-associated anogenital cancer.

The gene calls are TRBV6-5 and TRBJ2-7, with a weak D call TRBD2 (6 bases). CDR3 length: 13 amino acids. Trimming stripped 6 bases from V and 3 bases from J, with 12 bases between. CDR1 is MNHEY, CDR2 SVGAGI, per germline. The CDR3 nucleotides are TGTGCCAGCAGACCGACGGACTACTACGAGCAGTACTTC. Encoded protein: CASRPTDYYEQYF.

Notes on this clone: The identical CDR3 is also encoded by other nucleotide sequences in the sample. This chain joins TRBV7-2 and TRBJ1-1; the D is unclear. The CDR3 totals 13 residues. Germline V gene data show CDR1 as SGHTA and CDR2 as FQGNSA. V dropped 5 bases and J dropped 1 base, with 8 bases sitting between them. The CDR3, as DNA: TGTGCCAGCAGCCCTGGAAGGAACACTGAAGCTTTCTTT. Translating gives CASSPGRNTEAFF.

The CDR3: CAWSVQTRRGAGYTF. The CDR3 DNA is TGTGCCTGGAGTGTACAGACCCGAAGAGGGGCTGGCTACACCTTC. This chain links TRBV30 with TRBJ1-2; D may be TRBD1 (5 bases). V gave up 0 bases and J gave up 7 bases, with 18 bases separating them. Germline CDR1 reads GTSNPN; CDR2 reads SVGIG (reference sequence). This CDR3 spans 15 amino acids.

The V and J genes are TRBV15 and TRBJ2-7; D may correspond to TRBD1 or TRBD2 (6 bases each). CDR3 size: 14 residues. Trimming shortened V by 4 bases and J by 5 bases, and 15 bases separated the two germline ends. Germline V lookup: CDR1 LNHNV, CDR2 YYDKDF (reference sequence). CDR3 DNA: TGTGCCACCAGCATCCCGCGAAGGGGGGACGAGCAGTACTTC. This sequence encodes CATSIPRRGDEQYF.

The J gene is TRBJ1-2, the V gene TRBV7-2; no clear D. The germline V and J ends were trimmed by 1 base and 8 bases, with 11 bases remaining between them. The CDR3 has 13 amino acids. Germline V gene lookup returns CDR1 SGHTA and CDR2 FQGNSA. CDR3 sequence (DNA): TGTGCCAGCAGCTTAGGGCGGCTTGGAGGCTACACCTTC. It yields the protein CASSLGRLGGYTF.

V gene TRBV4-3 combines with J gene TRBJ2-3; possible D gene TRBD2, 6 bases. V lost 2 bases and J lost 2, with 14 bases in between. The CDR3 length is 16 residues. Germline CDR1 and CDR2: LGHNA and YSLEER. The DNA of the CDR3 is TGCGCCAGCAGCCAAAGCTTGGGACTGTCCACAGATACGCAGTATTTT. Its protein product is CASSQSLGLSTDTQYF.

This clone was seen a handful of times. V is TRBV5-6 and J is TRBJ2-3; a weak D match, TRBD1 (6 bases). The CDR3 covers 13 residues. Trimming took off 2 bases at V and 9 bases at J, with 13 bases between the two ends. Looked up from germline, CDR1 is SGHDT and CDR2 is YYEEEE. The CDR3 sequence is CASSLQGPETQYF. In DNA, the CDR3 is TGTGCCAGCAGCTTACAGGGTCCCGAGACGCAGTATTTT.

This rearrangement joins TRBV9 to TRBJ2-3; D possibly corresponds to TRBD2 (6 bases). Per the germline V gene, CDR1 is SGDLS and CDR2 is YYNGEE. The germline V and J ends were trimmed by 5 bases and 3 bases, with 16 bases remaining between them. This CDR3 has 15 residues. CDR3 loop: CASSRDRGGTDTQYF. The CDR3 DNA reads as TGTGCCAGCAGTAGGGACCGTGGGGGGACAGATACGCAGTATTTT.

The chain uses TRBV5-1 and TRBJ2-3; TRBD2 matches 11 bases. The trim removed 3 bases at V and 10 bases at J, leaving 7 bases unmatched. The CDR3 consists of 14 residues. The germline V gene has CDR1 SGHRS and CDR2 YFSETQ. The CDR3 sequence is CASSWTSGLAAQYF. The CDR3 nucleotides are TGCGCCAGCAGCTGGACTAGCGGGTTGGCGGCGCAGTATTTT.

J is TRBJ1-5 and V is TRBV5-6, with unresolved D. V was cut by 0 bases and J by 7 bases, with 5 bases left in between. Per germline, CDR1 SGHDT and CDR2 YYEEEE. The CDR3 has 12 residues. Written as DNA, the CDR3 is TGTGCCAGCAGCTTGGCGGGGCAGCCCCAGCATTTT. This sequence encodes CASSLAGQPQHF.

The chain carries TRBV10-3 and TRBJ2-1; 7 bases are shared with TRBD2. Germline CDR1 is ENHRY and CDR2 is SYGVKD. The CDR3 covers 17 residues. V was pared by 0 bases and J by 5 bases, with 10 bases of the junction left unmatched. The DNA for the CDR3 is TGTGCCATCAGTGAGTCGATGGCCAGCGGGGACCACAATGAGCAGTTCTTC. This encodes CAISESMASGDHNEQFF.

This clone was seen just once. This rearrangement joins TRBV19 to TRBJ1-5; D is unclear. From germline, CDR1 is LNHDA and CDR2 SQIVND (reference sequence). The V end was cut by 0 bases, the J end by 0 bases, with 12 bases between. The CDR3 is 17 amino acids. The CDR3 nucleotides are TGTGCCAGTAGTATAGACGGCGGTTTGTATAGCAATCAGCCCCAGCATTTT. Amino acid sequence: CASSIDGGLYSNQPQHF.

This clone has just one count. The genes are TRBV9 and TRBJ2-7; D is ambiguous. The V end lost 3 bases, the J end lost 0 bases, and 10 bases lay between the germline ends. Germline V gives CDR1 SGDLS, CDR2 YYNGEE. There are 14 residues in the CDR3. CDR3 amino acids: CASSATRNSYEQYF. In nucleotides, the CDR3 is TGTGCCAGCAGCGCAACACGGAACTCCTACGAGCAGTACTTC.

The CDR3, as DNA: TGTGCCAGCAGCTTTCCGGGACTAGCGGGGGGACCGTTCTTC. Protein product: CASSFPGLAGGPFF. The chain is built from TRBV7-2 and TRBJ2-1; 15 bases are a match to TRBD2. CDR3 length equals 14 residues. With 3 bases clipped from V and 15 bases from J, the junction kept 6 bases outside the gene matches. The germline gives CDR1 SGHTA, CDR2 FQGNSA.

This clone was seen only once. J is TRBJ1-1 and V is TRBV19, with D possibly TRBD1 on 6 matching bases. CDR1 and CDR2 (germline): LNHDA, SQIVND (reference sequence). This CDR3 has 15 amino acids. Trimming left V 5 bases short and J 1 base short, with 14 bases between. Here the CDR3 DNA reads TGTGCCAGTAGTTTTACCGGGACAACGAACACTGAAGCTTTCTTT. It specifies CASSFTGTTNTEAFF.

This clone appeared a few times. The V and J genes are TRBV9 and TRBJ2-3; no reliable D call. CDR1 is SGDLS, CDR2 YYNGEE, per germline. V lost 3 bases and J lost 2, with 10 bases in between. This CDR3 comprises 14 residues. The CDR3 spells CASSGGFPTDTQYF. As DNA, the CDR3 is TGTGCCAGCAGCGGGGGATTTCCCACAGATACGCAGTATTTT.

CDR3 sequence: CASSWGDRGNFHEQYF. CDR3 DNA: TGCGCCAGCAGCTGGGGGGACAGGGGCAACTTCCACGAGCAGTACTTC. The chain combines TRBV5-1 with TRBJ2-7, with 10 bases matching TRBD1. Germline V gene lookup returns CDR1 SGHRS and CDR2 YFSETQ. J gave up 5 bases and V 3 bases, and 11 bases lay outside the gene matches. The CDR3 consists of 16 residues.

This clone was seen a few times. The chain employs TRBV28 and TRBJ2-1, with TRBD1 as a possible D gene (5 bases). Germline loops: CDR1 MDHEN, CDR2 SYDVKM. V was clipped by 3 bases and J by 8 bases, with 8 bases between them. This CDR3 comprises 12 residues. The CDR3 coding sequence is TGTGCCAGCAGTTTCCAGGGTGATGAGCAGTTCTTC. Translation gives CASSFQGDEQFF. The complete variable domain, with remaining parts taken from reference TRBV28 and TRBJ2-1, reads DVKVTQSSRYLVKRTGEKVFLECVQDMDHENMFWYRQDPGLGLRLIYFSYDVKMKEKGDIPEGYSVSREKKERFSLILESASTNQTSMYLCASSFQGDEQFFGPGTRLTVL.

This sequence joins TRBV28 and TRBJ1-1; TRBD1 might be the D (5 bases). Germline V gene sequence: CDR1 MDHEN, CDR2 SYDVKM. Deletions cut 2 bases from V and 5 bases from J, with 15 bases between. This CDR3 spans 15 amino acids. CDR3 coding DNA: TGTGCCAGCAGTTTACCTACCCGGGGGGTAACTGAAGCTTTCTTT. Translation gives CASSLPTRGVTEAFF.

This clone was seen once. The chain employs TRBV30 and TRBJ2-1, with TRBD2 matching 8 bases. Unmatched junction bases numbered 13, after V lost 4 bases and J lost 8 bases. This CDR3 is built from 15 residues. CDR1 GTSNPN and CDR2 SVGIG come from the germline V gene (reference sequence). As DNA, the CDR3 is TGTGCCTGGATTCCCCGGGGGGGCTCGGCCTATGAGCAGTTCTTC. This sequence encodes CAWIPRGGSAYEQFF.

This clone was observed a handful of times. This chain joins TRBV4-1 and TRBJ1-5; maybe TRBD1 (6 bases). The CDR3 covers 17 residues. V was shortened by 4 bases and J by 0 bases, with 16 bases between the two germline ends. Germline loops: CDR1 MGHRA, CDR2 YSYEKL. As DNA, the CDR3 is TGCGCCAGCAGCCCAAAGGTCTCGACAGGTAGCAATCAGCCCCAGCATTTT. Translated: CASSPKVSTGSNQPQHF.

The chain carries TRBV5-1 and TRBJ2-2, with D possibly being TRBD2 (5 bases). There are 14 residues in the CDR3. Germline CDR1 reads SGHRS; CDR2 reads YFSETQ. V was cut by 5 bases and J by 0 bases, with 8 bases left in between. CDR3 protein: CASRAAPNTGELFF. The CDR3 DNA sequence: TGCGCCAGCAGAGCGGCTCCGAACACCGGGGAGCTGTTTTTT.

The chain employs TRBV2 and TRBJ1-1; 9 positions agree with TRBD1. The trim removed 4 bases at V and 4 bases at J, leaving 7 bases unmatched. This CDR3 is built from 15 residues. CDR1 and CDR2 (germline): SNHLY, FYNNEI. Here the CDR3 reads CASSVQGAFSTEAFF. CDR3 sequence (DNA): TGTGCCAGCAGTGTACAGGGGGCTTTTAGCACTGAAGCTTTCTTT.

By share, this clone counts as large (0.1 to 1%). V and J are TRBV30 and TRBJ1-4; D remains unclear. CDR1 and CDR2 from the germline V gene are GTSNPN and SVGIG (reference sequence). The V end was cut by 0 bases, the J end by 8 bases, with 19 bases between. This CDR3 region has 16 residues. This CDR3 is CAWSVFAGAAGEKLFF. As DNA, the CDR3 is TGTGCCTGGAGTGTATTCGCGGGAGCGGCGGGAGAAAAACTGTTTTTT.

The V call is TRBV19, the J call TRBJ2-1; D ambiguous. Trimming pared 4 bases from V and 0 bases from J, leaving 10 bases between. The germline V gene encodes CDR1 LNHDA and CDR2 SQIVND (reference sequence). This CDR3 has 15 amino acids. The CDR3 region has the DNA TGTGCCAGTAGTAGGTGGCACAGCTCCTACAATGAGCAGTTCTTC. Translating it yields CASSRWHSSYNEQFF.

V is TRBV19 and J is TRBJ1-2; tentative D call: TRBD1 (5 bases). Germline V gene lookup returns CDR1 LNHDA and CDR2 SQIVND (reference sequence). This CDR3 has 13 residues. V was cut by 7 bases and J by 4 bases, with 13 bases left in between. This CDR3 is CASTRRDSYGYTF. The DNA of the CDR3 is TGTGCCAGTACCCGGCGGGACTCCTATGGCTACACCTTC.